The TCR beta chain under discussion was sequenced for a study of long-term antiretroviral therapy in people with HIV. The CDR3 contains 11 residues. Germline V gene sequence: CDR1 SQVTM, CDR2 ANQGSEA. Between the trimmed V and J ends, which lost 1 base and 5 bases, there was a span of 5 bases. The assay used was immunoSEQ (version v3.0), run at survey level. Samples were sequenced targeting roughly 40,000-50,000 T-cell genomes each. The method was immunoSEQ multiplex PCR; TCRdb's version includes in-frame clones alone and lacks a portion of them. The sample lists around 34,000 clones; roughly 80% were seen once.

This chain connects TRBV29-1 to TRBJ2-5, with D unclear. The receptor comes from a man between 18 and 29 years old with HIV. The material sequenced was unsorted PBMCs, taken 1.5 years after starting antiretroviral therapy. The CDR3 DNA sequence: TGCAGCGTTGAAGCTTTCGAGACCCAGTACTTC. Its translation is CSVEAFETQYF.